What follows is one T cell receptor beta chain and its context. The data were taken from a study of blood T cell repertoires in COVID-19. Study summary: Samples came from the United States, Italy and Spain, spanning acute and convalescent COVID-19. T cells, B-cell-depleted T cells, or PBMCs provided the cDNA or gDNA that served as material.

Methods used by the authors: Amplification of reference gene primers provided the estimated nucleated cell counts. The method was immunoSEQ multiplex PCR; TCRdb's version includes in-frame clones alone and lacks a portion of them. The D gene and trimming were derived from the DNA, and the V and J assignments and clone size from that table. The data contain under 200,000 clones, roughly 86% of them singletons. The CDR3 has 16 residues. Germline values: CDR1 SGDLS, CDR2 YYNGEE. Trimming took 4 bases from V and 4 from J; bases not matched to a gene: 11. Those enrolled in Seattle joined during active infection and were followed longitudinally afterward.

This chain connects TRBV9 to TRBJ2-1, with 7 positions matching TRBD2. The TCR comes from a man aged 55 to 69 with COVID-19, enrolled during active disease. The sample comprised peripheral blood. In DNA, the CDR3 is TGTGCCAGCAGCCGAGTGGGGCTAGCGGTGTACAATGAGCAGTTCTTC. This gives the protein CASSRVGLAVYNEQFF.